The T cell receptor (beta chain) described here comes from a study of blood T cell repertoires in COVID-19. On the study more broadly: COVID-19 samples from acute and convalescent phases originated in the United States, Italy and Spain. From T cells, B-cell-depleted T cells, or PBMCs came the material, which was cDNA or gDNA.

Under the authors' procedure: Estimates of nucleated cell counts were drawn from the amplification of reference gene primers. The table came from immunoSEQ multiplex PCR; TCRdb's copy has only in-frame clones and leaves some out. The DNA gave D and trimming, while V, J and clone size come from that table. The data show approximately 150,000 clones, with approximately 78% seen just once and about a tenth held by the top ten. Sequenced input: peripheral blood. This TCR was sampled from a human donor in a cohort sampled during active COVID-19.

The CDR3 DNA follows: TGTGCCTGGAGTGAAGTGGACAGCTTCTACAATGAGCAGTTCTTC. Translating it yields CAWSEVDSFYNEQFF. The chain is built from TRBV30 and TRBJ2-1, with D possibly TRBD1 on 6 matching bases. The V end was cut by 1 base, the J end by 3 bases, with 13 bases between. The germline CDR1 and CDR2 sequences are GTSNPN and SVGIG (reference sequence). CDR3 length: 15 amino acids.